This T cell receptor beta chain derives from a study of identical twins. The CDR3 length is 15 residues. Germline V gives CDR1 LGHDT, CDR2 YNNKEL (reference sequence). The J segment lost 2 bases and the V segment lost 4 bases, leaving 5 bases of the junction unmatched. The study's findings and limits: Donors were not followed over many years; analysis was cross-sectional.

Template switching (which added a universal primer site) was used, and cDNA carried unique molecular identifiers. TCRdb re-derived calls from the 5' RACE reads in MiXCR, one entry per CDR3 protein. This table has 250,000 to 350,000 distinct CDR3 sequences, about 8.3% appearing once. This clonotype was seen a few times. Its antigen is unidentified. These records were also assigned to another study, of yellow fever vaccine responses in identical twins.

Sequencing was done on a sample of memory (CD45RO+) T cells sorted from blood. The receptor comes from a woman between 18 and 30 years old in good health. The chain is built from TRBV3-1 and TRBJ2-5, with 9 nucleotides matching TRBD1. The CDR3 region is CASSPSTGGQETQYF. DNA of the CDR3: TGTGCCAGCAGCCCGTCGACAGGGGGACAAGAGACCCAGTACTTC.